This T cell receptor beta chain was identified in a study of blood T cell repertoires in COVID-19. Study background: The United States, Italy and Spain were the sources of the acute and convalescent COVID-19 samples.

This CDR3 has 15 residues. In germline, CDR1 is SGHRS, CDR2 YFSETQ. V dropped 0 bases and J dropped 1 base, with 11 bases sitting between them. Sequencing was performed with immunoSEQ multiplex PCR; in TCRdb, only in-frame clones are kept and a portion is missing. The sample holds about 110,000 clones, 65% to 85% seen once. This clonotype originated in a man over 45 with acute or convalescent COVID-19. This chain uses TRBV5-1 with TRBJ2-7, with D hard to call. Sequencing used peripheral blood. CDR3 protein: CASSLEPGLSYEQYF. CDR3 in DNA: TGCGCCAGCAGCTTGGAACCGGGTTTATCCTACGAGCAGTACTTC.